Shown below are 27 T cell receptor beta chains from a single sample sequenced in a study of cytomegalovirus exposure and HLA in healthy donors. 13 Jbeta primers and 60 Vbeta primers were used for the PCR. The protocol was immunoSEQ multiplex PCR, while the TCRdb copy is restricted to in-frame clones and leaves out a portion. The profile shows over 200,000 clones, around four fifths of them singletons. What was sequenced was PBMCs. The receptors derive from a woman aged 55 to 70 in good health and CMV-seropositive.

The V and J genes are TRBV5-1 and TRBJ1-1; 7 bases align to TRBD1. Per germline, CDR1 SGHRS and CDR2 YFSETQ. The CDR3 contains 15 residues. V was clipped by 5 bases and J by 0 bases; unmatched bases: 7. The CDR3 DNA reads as TGCGCCAGCAGTCTTTCGGGACAGATGAACACTGAAGCTTTCTTT. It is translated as CASSLSGQMNTEAFF.

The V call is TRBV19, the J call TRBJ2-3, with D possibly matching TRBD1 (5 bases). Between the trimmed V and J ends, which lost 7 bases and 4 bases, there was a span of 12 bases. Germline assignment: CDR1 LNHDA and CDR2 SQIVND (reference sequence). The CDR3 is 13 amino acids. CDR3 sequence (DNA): TGTGCCAGTAAGTCACAGGAGTCAGATACGCAGTATTTT. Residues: CASKSQESDTQYF.

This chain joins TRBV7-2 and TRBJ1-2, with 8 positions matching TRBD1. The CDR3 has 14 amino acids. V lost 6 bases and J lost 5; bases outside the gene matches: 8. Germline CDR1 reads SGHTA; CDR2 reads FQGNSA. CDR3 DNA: TGTGCCAGCAGAGATCCAGGGGGCAATTATGGCTACACCTTC. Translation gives CASRDPGGNYGYTF.

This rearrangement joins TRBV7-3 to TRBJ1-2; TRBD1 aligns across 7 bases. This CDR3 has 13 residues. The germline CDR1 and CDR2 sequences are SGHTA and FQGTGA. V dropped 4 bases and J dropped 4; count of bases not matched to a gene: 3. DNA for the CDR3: TGTGCCAGCAGCTCCGGACAGGTCTATGGCTACACCTTC. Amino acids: CASSSGQVYGYTF. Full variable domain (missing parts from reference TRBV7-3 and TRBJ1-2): GAGVSQTPSNKVTEKGKYVELRCDPISGHTALYWYRQSLGQGPEFLIYFQGTGAADDSGLPNDRFFAVRPEGSVSTLKIQRTERGDSAVYLCASSSGQVYGYTFGSGTRLTVV.

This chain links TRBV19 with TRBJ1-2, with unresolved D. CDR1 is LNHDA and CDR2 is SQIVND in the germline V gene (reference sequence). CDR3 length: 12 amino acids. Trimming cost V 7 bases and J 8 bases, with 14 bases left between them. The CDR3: CASNLGAGGYTF. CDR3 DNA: TGTGCCAGTAATTTGGGAGCTGGCGGCTACACCTTC.

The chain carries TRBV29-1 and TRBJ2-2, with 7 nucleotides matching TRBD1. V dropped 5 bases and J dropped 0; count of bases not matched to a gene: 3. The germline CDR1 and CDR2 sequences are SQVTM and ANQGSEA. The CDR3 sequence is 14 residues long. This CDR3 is CSVRTGANTGELFF. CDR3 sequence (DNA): TGCAGCGTTCGGACAGGCGCGAACACCGGGGAGCTGTTTTTT.

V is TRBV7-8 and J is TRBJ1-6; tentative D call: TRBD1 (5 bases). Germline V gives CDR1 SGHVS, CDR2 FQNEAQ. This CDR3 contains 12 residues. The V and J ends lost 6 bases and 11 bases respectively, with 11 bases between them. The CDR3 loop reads CASSRDWTPLHF. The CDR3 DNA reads TGTGCCAGCAGTCGGGACTGGACACCCCTCCACTTT.

CDR3 nucleotides: TGTGCCAGCAGCCCAACGAGCTCTGGGGCCAACGTCCTGACTTTC. It is translated as CASSPTSSGANVLTF. The V and J genes are TRBV7-3 and TRBJ2-6; D remains ambiguous. Germline V gene lookup returns CDR1 SGHTA and CDR2 FQGTGA. The CDR3 is 15 residues long. Trimming took off 5 bases at V and 0 bases at J, with 8 bases between the two ends.

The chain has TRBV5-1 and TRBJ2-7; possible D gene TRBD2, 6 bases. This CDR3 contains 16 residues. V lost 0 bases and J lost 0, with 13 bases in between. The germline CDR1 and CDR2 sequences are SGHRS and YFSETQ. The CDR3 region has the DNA TGCGCCAGCAGCTTGGCCGGGGGTCGAAGCTCCTACGAGCAGTACTTC. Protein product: CASSLAGGRSSYEQYF.

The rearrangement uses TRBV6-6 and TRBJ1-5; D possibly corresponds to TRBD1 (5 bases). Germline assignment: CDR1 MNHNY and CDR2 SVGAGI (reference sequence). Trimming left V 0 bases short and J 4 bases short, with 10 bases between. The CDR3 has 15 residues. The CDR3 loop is CASSYSSGGNQPQHF. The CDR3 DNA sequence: TGTGCCAGCAGTTACTCGAGCGGGGGTAATCAGCCCCAGCATTTT.

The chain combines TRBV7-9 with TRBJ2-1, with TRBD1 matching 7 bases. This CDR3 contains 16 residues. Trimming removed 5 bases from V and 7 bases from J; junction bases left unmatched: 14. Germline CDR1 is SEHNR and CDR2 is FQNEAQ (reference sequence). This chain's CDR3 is CASSQRQGRPANEQFF. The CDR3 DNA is TGTGCCAGCAGCCAAAGACAGGGTCGCCCCGCGAATGAGCAGTTCTTC. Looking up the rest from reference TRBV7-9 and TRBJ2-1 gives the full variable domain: DTGVSQNPRHKITKRGQNVTFRCDPISEHNRLYWYRQTLGQGPEFLTYFQNEAQLEKSRLLSDRFSAERPKGSFSTLEIQRTEQGDSAMYLCASSQRQGRPANEQFFGPGTRLTVL.

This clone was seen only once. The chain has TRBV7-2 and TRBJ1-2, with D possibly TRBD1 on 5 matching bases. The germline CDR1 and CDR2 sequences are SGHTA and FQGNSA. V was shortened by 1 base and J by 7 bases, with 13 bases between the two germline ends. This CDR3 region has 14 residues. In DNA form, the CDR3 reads TGTGCCAGCAGCTTAGAGGGCAGGGCCTCTGGCTACACCTTC. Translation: CASSLEGRASGYTF.

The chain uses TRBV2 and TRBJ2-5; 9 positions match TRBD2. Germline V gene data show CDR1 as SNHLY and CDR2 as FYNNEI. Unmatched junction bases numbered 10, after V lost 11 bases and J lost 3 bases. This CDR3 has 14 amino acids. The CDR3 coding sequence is TGTGCCGTCTCGCCGGGACTAGCAAAAGAGACCCAGTACTTC. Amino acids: CAVSPGLAKETQYF.

As DNA, the CDR3 is TGTGCCAGCAGTCAACAGGGACGGGGAAACACTGAAGCTTTCTTT. Amino acids: CASSQQGRGNTEAFF. This chain connects TRBV6-5 to TRBJ1-1; perhaps TRBD1 as D (6 bases). Looked up from germline, CDR1 is MNHEY and CDR2 is SVGAGI. V was clipped by 5 bases and J by 2 bases, with 15 bases between them. The length of the CDR3 is 15 residues.

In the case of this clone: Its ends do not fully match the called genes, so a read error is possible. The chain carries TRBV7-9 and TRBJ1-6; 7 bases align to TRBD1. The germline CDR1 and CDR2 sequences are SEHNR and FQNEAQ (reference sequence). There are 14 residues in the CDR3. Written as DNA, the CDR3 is TGTTCCAGCAGCTTGACAGGGCCCAATTCACCCCTCCACTTT. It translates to CSSSLTGPNSPLHF. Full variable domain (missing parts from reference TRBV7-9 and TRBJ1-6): DTGVSQNPRHKITKRGQNVTFRCDPISEHNRLYWYRQTLGQGPEFLTYFQNEAQLEKSRLLSDRFSAERPKGSFSTLEIQRTEQGDSAMYLCSSSLTGPNSPLHFGNGTRLTVT.

The chain's CDR3 is CASSLGGGVTEAFF. DNA of the CDR3: TGTGCCAGCAGCTTGGGGGGAGGAGTCACTGAAGCTTTCTTT. The gene calls are TRBV7-6 and TRBJ1-1; possibly TRBD1 for D (5 bases). The CDR3 covers 14 residues. Germline CDR1 reads SGHVS; CDR2 reads FNYEAQ. Trimming took off 3 bases at V and 4 bases at J, with 12 bases between the two ends.

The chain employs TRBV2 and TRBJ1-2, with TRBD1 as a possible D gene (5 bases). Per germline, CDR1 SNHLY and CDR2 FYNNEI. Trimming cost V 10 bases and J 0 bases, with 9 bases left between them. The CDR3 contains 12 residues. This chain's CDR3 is CANGHANYGYTF. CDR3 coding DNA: TGTGCCAATGGACACGCTAACTATGGCTACACCTTC.

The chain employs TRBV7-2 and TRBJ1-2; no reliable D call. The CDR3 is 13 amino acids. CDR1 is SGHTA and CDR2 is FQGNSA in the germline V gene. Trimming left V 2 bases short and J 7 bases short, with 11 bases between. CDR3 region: CASSLPGGLGYTF. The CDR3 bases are TGTGCCAGCAGCTTACCCGGCGGGCTTGGCTACACCTTC.

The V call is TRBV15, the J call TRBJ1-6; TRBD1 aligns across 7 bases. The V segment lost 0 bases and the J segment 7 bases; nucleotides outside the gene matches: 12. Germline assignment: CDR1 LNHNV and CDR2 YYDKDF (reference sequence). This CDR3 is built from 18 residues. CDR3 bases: TGTGCCACCAGCAGAGAGACGATACTTACAGGGGCCAATTCACCCCTCCACTTT. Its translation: CATSRETILTGANSPLHF.

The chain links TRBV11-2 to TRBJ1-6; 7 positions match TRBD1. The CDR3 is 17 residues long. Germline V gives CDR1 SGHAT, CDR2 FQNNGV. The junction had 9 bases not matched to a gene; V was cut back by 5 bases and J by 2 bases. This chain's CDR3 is CASSPRTGVAYNSPLHF. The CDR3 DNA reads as TGTGCCAGCAGCCCCCGGACAGGCGTTGCCTATAATTCACCCCTCCACTTT.

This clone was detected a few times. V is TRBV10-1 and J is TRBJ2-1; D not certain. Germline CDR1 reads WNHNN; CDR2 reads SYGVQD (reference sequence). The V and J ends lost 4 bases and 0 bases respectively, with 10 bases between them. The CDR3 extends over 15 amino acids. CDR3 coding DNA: TGCGCCAGCAGTGTCCCGGGTAGCTCCTACAATGAGCAGTTCTTC. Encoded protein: CASSVPGSSYNEQFF.

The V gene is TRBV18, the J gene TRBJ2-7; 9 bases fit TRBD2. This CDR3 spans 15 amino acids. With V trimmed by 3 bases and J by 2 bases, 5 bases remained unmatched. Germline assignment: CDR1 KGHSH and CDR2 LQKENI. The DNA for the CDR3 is TGTGCCAGCTCACCTCCCTCTAGCGGGACCTACGAGCAGTACTTC. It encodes CASSPPSSGTYEQYF.

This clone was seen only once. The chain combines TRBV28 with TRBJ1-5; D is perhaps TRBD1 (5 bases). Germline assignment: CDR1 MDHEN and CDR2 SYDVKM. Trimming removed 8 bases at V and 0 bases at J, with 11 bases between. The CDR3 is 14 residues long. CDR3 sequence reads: CASGVGGSNQPQHF. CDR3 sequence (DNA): TGTGCCAGCGGGGTGGGGGGTAGCAATCAGCCCCAGCATTTT.

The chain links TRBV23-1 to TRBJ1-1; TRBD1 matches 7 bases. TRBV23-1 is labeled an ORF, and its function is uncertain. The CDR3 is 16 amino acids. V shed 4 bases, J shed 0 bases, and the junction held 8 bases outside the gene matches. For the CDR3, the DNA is TGCGCCAGCAGTCCCGGGGACAGAGACATGAACACTGAAGCTTTCTTT. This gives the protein CASSPGDRDMNTEAFF.

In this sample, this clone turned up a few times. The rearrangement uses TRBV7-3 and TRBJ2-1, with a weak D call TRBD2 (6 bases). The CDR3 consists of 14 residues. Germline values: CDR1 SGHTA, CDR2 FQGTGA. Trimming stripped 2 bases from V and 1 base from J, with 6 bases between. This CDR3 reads CASSLGGSYNEQFF. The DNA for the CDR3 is TGTGCCAGCAGCTTAGGGGGGTCCTACAATGAGCAGTTCTTC.

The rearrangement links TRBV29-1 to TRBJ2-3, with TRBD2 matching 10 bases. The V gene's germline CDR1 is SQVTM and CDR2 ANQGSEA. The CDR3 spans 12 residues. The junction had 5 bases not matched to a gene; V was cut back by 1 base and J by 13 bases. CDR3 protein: CSVEAGLAGEYF. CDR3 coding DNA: TGCAGCGTTGAAGCGGGGCTAGCGGGGGAGTATTTT.

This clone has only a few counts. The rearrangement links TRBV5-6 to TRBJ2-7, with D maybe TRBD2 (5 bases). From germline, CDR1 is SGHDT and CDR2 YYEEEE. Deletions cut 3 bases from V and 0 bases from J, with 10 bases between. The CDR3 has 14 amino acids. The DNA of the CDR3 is TGTGCCAGCAGCTCCCTAGAGGGCTCCTACGAGCAGTACTTC. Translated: CASSSLEGSYEQYF.